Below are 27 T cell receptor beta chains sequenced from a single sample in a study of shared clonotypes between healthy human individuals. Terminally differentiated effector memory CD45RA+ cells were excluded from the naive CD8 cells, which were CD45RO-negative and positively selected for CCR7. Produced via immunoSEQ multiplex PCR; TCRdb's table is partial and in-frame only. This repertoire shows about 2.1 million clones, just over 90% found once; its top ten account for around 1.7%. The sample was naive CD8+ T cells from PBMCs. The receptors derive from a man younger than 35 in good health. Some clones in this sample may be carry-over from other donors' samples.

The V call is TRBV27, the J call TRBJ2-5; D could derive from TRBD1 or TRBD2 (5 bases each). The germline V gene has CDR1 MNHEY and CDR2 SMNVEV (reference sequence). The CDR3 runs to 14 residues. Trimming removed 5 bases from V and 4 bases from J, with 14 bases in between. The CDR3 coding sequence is TGTGCCAGCAGTCCCTGGGGGTTGCGAGAGACCCAGTACTTC. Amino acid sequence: CASSPWGLRETQYF.

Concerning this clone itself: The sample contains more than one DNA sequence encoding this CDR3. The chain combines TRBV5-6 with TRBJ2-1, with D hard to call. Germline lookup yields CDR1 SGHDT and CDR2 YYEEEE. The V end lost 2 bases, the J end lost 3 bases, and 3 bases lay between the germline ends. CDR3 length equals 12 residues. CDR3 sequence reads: CASSFRYNEQFF. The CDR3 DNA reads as TGTGCCAGCAGCTTCCGCTACAATGAGCAGTTCTTC.

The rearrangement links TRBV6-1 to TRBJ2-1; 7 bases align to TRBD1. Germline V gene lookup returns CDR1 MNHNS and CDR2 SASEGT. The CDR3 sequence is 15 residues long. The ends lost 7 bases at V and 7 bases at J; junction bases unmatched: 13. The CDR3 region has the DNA TGTGCCAGCATTAGCCGGGACAGTCTCTGGAATGAGCAGTTCTTC. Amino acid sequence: CASISRDSLWNEQFF.

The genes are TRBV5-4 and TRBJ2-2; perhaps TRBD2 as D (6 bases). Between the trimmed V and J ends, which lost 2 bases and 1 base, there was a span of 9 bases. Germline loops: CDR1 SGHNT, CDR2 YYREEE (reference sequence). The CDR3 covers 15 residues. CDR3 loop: CASSFPGENTGELFF. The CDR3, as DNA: TGTGCCAGCAGCTTCCCGGGAGAGAACACCGGGGAGCTGTTTTTT.

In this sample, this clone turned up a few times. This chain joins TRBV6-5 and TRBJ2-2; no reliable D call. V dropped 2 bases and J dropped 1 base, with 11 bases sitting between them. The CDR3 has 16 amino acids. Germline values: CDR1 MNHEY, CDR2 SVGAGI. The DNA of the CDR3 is TGTGCCAGCAGTTACGTCGAGCCGTTGAACACCGGGGAGCTGTTTTTT. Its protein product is CASSYVEPLNTGELFF.

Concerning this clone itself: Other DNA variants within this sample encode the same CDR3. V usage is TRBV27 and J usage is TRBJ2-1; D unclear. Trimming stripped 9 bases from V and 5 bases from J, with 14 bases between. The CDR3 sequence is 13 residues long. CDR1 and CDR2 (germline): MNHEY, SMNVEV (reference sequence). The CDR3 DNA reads TGTGCCAGTAGACCCGGGCTCCACAATGAGCAGTTCTTC. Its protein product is CASRPGLHNEQFF.

The CDR3 reads CSVEDITGGSEQYF. CDR3 coding DNA: TGCAGCGTTGAAGATATAACAGGGGGGTCCGAGCAGTACTTC. V is TRBV29-1 and J is TRBJ2-7; 8 nucleotides align to TRBD1. Germline V gene data show CDR1 as SQVTM and CDR2 as ANQGSEA. This CDR3 has 14 amino acids. V lost 0 bases and J lost 6; bases outside the gene matches: 7.

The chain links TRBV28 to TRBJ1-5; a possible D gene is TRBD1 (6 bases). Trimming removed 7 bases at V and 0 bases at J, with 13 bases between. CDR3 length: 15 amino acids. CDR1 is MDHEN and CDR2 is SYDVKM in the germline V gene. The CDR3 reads CASIRTADSNQPQHF. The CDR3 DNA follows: TGTGCCAGCATCCGGACAGCAGATAGCAATCAGCCCCAGCATTTT. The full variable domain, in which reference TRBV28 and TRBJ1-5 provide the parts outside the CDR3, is DVKVTQSSRYLVKRTGEKVFLECVQDMDHENMFWYRQDPGLGLRLIYFSYDVKMKEKGDIPEGYSVSREKKERFSLILESASTNQTSMYLCASIRTADSNQPQHFGDGTRLSIL.

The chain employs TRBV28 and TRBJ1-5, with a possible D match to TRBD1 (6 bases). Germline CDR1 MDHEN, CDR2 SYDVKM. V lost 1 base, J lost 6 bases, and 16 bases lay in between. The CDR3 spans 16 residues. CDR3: CASSLFGGEGGQPQHF. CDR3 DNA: TGTGCCAGCAGTTTATTTGGAGGGGAAGGGGGTCAGCCCCAGCATTTT.

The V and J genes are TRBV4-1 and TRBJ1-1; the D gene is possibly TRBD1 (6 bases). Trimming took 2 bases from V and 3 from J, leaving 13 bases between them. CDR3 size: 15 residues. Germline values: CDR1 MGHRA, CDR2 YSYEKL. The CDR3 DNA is TGCGCCAGCAGCCAAAGCGGGGGGCCTGACACTGAAGCTTTCTTT. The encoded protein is CASSQSGGPDTEAFF.

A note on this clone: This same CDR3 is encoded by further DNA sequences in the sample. The CDR3 DNA sequence: TGTGCCAGCAGTTTAGGGGGCCCGTACAATGAGCAGTTCTTC. The encoded protein is CASSLGGPYNEQFF. The genes are TRBV27 and TRBJ2-1, with a weak D call TRBD1 (6 bases). Germline V lookup: CDR1 MNHEY, CDR2 SMNVEV (reference sequence). V dropped 2 bases and J dropped 4 bases, with 9 bases sitting between them. CDR3 length: 14 amino acids.

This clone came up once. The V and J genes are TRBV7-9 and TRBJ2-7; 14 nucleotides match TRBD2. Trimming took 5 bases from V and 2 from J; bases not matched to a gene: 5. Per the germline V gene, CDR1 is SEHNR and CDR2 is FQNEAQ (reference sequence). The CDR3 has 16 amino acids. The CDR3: CASSPQTSGRAYEQYF. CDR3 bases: TGTGCCAGCAGCCCCCAGACTAGCGGGAGGGCCTACGAGCAGTACTTC.

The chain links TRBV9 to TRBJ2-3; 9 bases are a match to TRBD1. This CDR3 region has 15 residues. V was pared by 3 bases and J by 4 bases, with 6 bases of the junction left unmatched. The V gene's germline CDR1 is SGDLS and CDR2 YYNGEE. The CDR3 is CASSASGTGSDTQYF. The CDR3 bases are TGTGCCAGCAGCGCATCCGGGACAGGGTCAGATACGCAGTATTTT. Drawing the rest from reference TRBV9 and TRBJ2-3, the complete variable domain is DSGVTQTPKHLITATGQRVTLRCSPRSGDLSVYWYQQSLDQGLQFLIQYYNGEERAKGNILERFSAQQFPDLHSELNLSSLELGDSALYFCASSASGTGSDTQYFGPGTRLTVL.

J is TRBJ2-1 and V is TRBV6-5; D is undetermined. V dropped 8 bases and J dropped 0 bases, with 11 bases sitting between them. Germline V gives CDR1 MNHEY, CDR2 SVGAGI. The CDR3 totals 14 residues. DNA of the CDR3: TGTGCCAGCTTCCCTACGAACTCCTACAATGAGCAGTTCTTC. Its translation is CASFPTNSYNEQFF.

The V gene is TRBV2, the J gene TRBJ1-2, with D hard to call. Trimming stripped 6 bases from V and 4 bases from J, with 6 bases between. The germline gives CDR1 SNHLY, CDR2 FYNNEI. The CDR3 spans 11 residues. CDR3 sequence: CASSPTYGYTF. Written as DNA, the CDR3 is TGTGCCAGCAGCCCTACCTATGGCTACACCTTC.

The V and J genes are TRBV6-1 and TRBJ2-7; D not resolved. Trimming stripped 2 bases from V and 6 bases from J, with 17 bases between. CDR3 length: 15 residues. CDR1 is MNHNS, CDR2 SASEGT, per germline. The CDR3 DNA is TGTGCCAGCAGTGAATGGGGAATTAAAGGTAGCGAGCAGTACTTC. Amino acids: CASSEWGIKGSEQYF.

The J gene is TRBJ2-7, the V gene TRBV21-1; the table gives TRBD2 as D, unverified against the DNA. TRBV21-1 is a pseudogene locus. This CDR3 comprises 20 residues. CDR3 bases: TGTGCCAGCAGCAAAGCTGGGCTACTAGCGGGAGGGCAGAGAACCTACGAGCAGTACTTC. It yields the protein CASSKAGLLAGGQRTYEQYF.

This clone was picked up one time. The DNA of the CDR3 is TGTGCCAGCAGCCCGAGGAGACAGGGGAGGAGCAATCAGCCCCAGCATTTT. Protein sequence: CASSPRRQGRSNQPQHF. J is TRBJ1-5 and V is TRBV7-9; 8 nucleotides agree with TRBD1. Germline V gene lookup returns CDR1 SEHNR and CDR2 FQNEAQ (reference sequence). V was pared by 5 bases and J by 1 base, with 10 bases of the junction left unmatched. The CDR3 spans 17 residues.

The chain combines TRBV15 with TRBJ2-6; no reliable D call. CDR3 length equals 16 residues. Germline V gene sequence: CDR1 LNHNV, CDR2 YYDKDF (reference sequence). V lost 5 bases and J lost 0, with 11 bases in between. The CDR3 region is CATSPRLYSGANVLTF. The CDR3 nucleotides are TGTGCCACCAGCCCCCGCCTGTACTCTGGGGCCAACGTCCTGACTTTC. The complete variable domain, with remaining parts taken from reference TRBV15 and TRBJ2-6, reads DAMVIQNPRYQVTQFGKPVTLSCSQTLNHNVMYWYQQKSSQAPKLLFHYYDKDFNNEADTPDNFQSRRPNTSFCFLDIRSPGLGDTAMYLCATSPRLYSGANVLTFGAGSRLTVL.

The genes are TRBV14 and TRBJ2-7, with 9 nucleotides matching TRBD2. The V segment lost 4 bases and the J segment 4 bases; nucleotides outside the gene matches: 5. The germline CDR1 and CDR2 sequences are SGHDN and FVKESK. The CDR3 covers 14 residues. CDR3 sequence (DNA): TGTGCCAGCAGCCTTAGCGGGAGAGGGTACGAGCAGTACTTC. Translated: CASSLSGRGYEQYF.

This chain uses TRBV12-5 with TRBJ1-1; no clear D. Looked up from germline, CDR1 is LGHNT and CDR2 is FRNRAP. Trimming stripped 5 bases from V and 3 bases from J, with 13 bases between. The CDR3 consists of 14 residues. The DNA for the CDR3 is TGTGCTAGTGGTAAGGACGGGTATGACACTGAAGCTTTCTTT. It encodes CASGKDGYDTEAFF.

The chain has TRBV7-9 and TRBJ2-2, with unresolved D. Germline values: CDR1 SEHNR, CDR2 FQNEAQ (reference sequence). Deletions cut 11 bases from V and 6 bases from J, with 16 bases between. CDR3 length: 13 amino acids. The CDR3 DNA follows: TGTGCCGGGGTTATGCTGCGCGCCGGGGAGCTGTTTTTT. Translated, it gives CAGVMLRAGELFF. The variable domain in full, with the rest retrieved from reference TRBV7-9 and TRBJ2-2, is DTGVSQNPRHKITKRGQNVTFRCDPISEHNRLYWYRQTLGQGPEFLTYFQNEAQLEKSRLLSDRFSAERPKGSFSTLEIQRTEQGDSAMYLCAGVMLRAGELFFGEGSRLTVL.

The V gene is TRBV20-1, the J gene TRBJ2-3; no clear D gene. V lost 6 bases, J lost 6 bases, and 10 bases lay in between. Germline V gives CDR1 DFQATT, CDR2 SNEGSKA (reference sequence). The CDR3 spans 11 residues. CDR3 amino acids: CSAHPWDTQYF. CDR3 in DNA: TGCAGTGCCCATCCATGGGATACGCAGTATTTT.

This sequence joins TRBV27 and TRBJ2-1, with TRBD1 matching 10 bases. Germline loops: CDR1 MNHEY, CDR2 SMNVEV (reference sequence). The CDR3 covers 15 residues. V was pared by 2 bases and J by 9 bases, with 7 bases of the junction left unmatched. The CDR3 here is CASSLRQGAWPEQFF. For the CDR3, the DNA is TGTGCCAGCAGTTTAAGACAGGGGGCCTGGCCTGAGCAGTTCTTC.

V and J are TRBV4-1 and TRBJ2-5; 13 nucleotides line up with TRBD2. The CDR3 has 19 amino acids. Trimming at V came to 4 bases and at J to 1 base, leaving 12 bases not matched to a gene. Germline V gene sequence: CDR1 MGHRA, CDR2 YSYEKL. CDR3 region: CASSRPSGGTSGIQETQYF. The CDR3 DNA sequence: TGCGCCAGCAGCCGCCCCTCAGGGGGGACTAGCGGGATCCAAGAGACCCAGTACTTC.

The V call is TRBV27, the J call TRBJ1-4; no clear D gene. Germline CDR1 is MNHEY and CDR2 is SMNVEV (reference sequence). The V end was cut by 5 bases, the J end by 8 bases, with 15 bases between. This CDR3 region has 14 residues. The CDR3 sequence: CASSPTGKKEKLFF. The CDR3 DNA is TGTGCCAGCAGTCCCACCGGAAAGAAGGAAAAACTGTTTTTT.

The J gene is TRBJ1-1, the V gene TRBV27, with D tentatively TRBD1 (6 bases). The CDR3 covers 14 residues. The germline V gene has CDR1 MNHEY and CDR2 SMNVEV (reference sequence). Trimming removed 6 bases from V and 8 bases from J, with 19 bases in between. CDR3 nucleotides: TGTGCCAGCAGCTTCGGGGGGCGAGGACTCGAAGCTTTCTTT. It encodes CASSFGGRGLEAFF.